These 15 T cell receptor beta chains were all obtained from the same sample, sequenced in a study of a mutant IDH1 vaccine in newly diagnosed glioma. Their recognized antigens are unknown. Specified time point: week 23, last vaccination. A single vaccine dose contained 300 ug of mutant IDH1 20-mer peptide, and topical imiquimod was used with it. Measured with immunoSEQ multiplex PCR; TCRdb has only the in-frame clones, and not every one. The sample lists tens of thousands of clones; 84% were seen once. The sample consisted of PBMCs, taken from a glioma patient whose treatment included an IDH1 peptide vaccine. The receptors come from a young man with glioma.

On this clone itself: An end of the junction differs from the germline gene, which may be a read error. The gene calls are TRBV7-7 and TRBJ1-1; no clear D. CDR1 is SSHAT, CDR2 FNYEAQ, per germline (reference sequence). The CDR3 sequence is 13 residues long. CDR3 DNA sequence: TGTGCTAGCAGCCAGACGGTGAACACTGAAGCTTTCTTT. This codes for CASSQTVNTEAFF.

This CDR3 reads CASSRLKPGEYYGYTF. CDR3 sequence (DNA): TGCGCCAGCAGCCGCCTCAAACCGGGGGAGTACTATGGCTACACCTTC. V usage is TRBV4-1 and J usage is TRBJ1-2; the D gene is possibly TRBD1 (5 bases). V was trimmed by 4 bases and J by 3 bases, leaving 18 bases between them. Per the germline V gene, CDR1 is MGHRA and CDR2 is YSYEKL. The CDR3 is 16 amino acids.

The rearrangement uses TRBV7-9 and TRBJ1-2, with a possible D match to TRBD1 (5 bases). There are 15 residues in the CDR3. Trimming pared 0 bases from V and 4 bases from J, leaving 12 bases between. Germline V gives CDR1 SEHNR, CDR2 FQNEAQ (reference sequence). The DNA for the CDR3 is TGTGCCAGCAGCTTAGCGCGGGGGGAAATCTATGGCTACACCTTC. Its protein product is CASSLARGEIYGYTF.

The chain is built from TRBV27 and TRBJ2-5; D remains ambiguous. V gave up 4 bases and J gave up 0 bases, with 6 bases separating them. Germline CDR1 and CDR2: MNHEY and SMNVEV (reference sequence). This CDR3 has 13 residues. The chain's CDR3 is CASSSLYQETQYF. The CDR3, as DNA: TGTGCCAGCAGTTCCTTGTACCAAGAGACCCAGTACTTC.

This clone was counted once. The chain carries TRBV13 and TRBJ1-2; TRBD1 is a possible D gene (5 bases). Germline CDR1 is PRHDT and CDR2 is FYEKMQ (reference sequence). V was trimmed by 5 bases and J by 2 bases, leaving 15 bases between them. The CDR3 loop spans 15 amino acids. This chain's CDR3 is CASSVQGSWNYGYTF. In DNA form, the CDR3 reads TGTGCCAGCAGCGTCCAGGGCTCGTGGAACTATGGCTACACCTTC.

This chain links TRBV4-1 with TRBJ1-1, with TRBD1 as a possible D gene (6 bases). Germline values: CDR1 MGHRA, CDR2 YSYEKL. The CDR3 is made up of 15 amino acids. Trimming stripped 2 bases from V and 4 bases from J, with 14 bases between. CDR3 sequence (DNA): TGCGCCAGCAGCCAACTCCCAGGGGAAGGCACTGAAGCTTTCTTT. Its protein product is CASSQLPGEGTEAFF.

This chain links TRBV27 with TRBJ1-2; D unclear. CDR3 length equals 14 residues. The V and J ends lost 0 bases and 0 bases respectively, with 5 bases between them. Germline-derived CDR1 and CDR2 are MNHEY and SMNVEV (reference sequence). CDR3 DNA sequence: TGTGCCAGCAGTTTATCGGAGGCTAACTATGGCTACACCTTC. Translated: CASSLSEANYGYTF.

The chain couples TRBV27 to TRBJ2-7; possible D gene TRBD2, 5 bases. The CDR3 spans 11 residues. The germline V gene encodes CDR1 MNHEY and CDR2 SMNVEV (reference sequence). The ends were cut back, 6 bases at V and 4 bases at J, with 7 bases in the middle. CDR3 nucleotide sequence: TGTGCCAGCAGCACGGGGTACGAGCAGTACTTC. Amino acid sequence: CASSTGYEQYF.

The V and J genes are TRBV10-3 and TRBJ2-3, with D tentatively TRBD2 (5 bases). The CDR3 consists of 16 residues. The germline V gene encodes CDR1 ENHRY and CDR2 SYGVKD. Trimming removed 11 bases from V and 2 bases from J, with 23 bases in between. This chain's CDR3 is CAGVDLRVPTTDTQYF. CDR3 coding DNA: TGTGCCGGGGTCGATTTGCGGGTCCCGACCACAGATACGCAGTATTTT.

J is TRBJ2-1 and V is TRBV2; D might be TRBD2 (6 bases). Germline V gene sequence: CDR1 SNHLY, CDR2 FYNNEI. The V and J ends lost 3 bases and 2 bases respectively, with 11 bases between them. This CDR3 region has 15 residues. In DNA form, the CDR3 reads TGTGCCAGCAGTGACCGGGGGAGAACCTACAATGAGCAGTTCTTC. Amino acid sequence: CASSDRGRTYNEQFF.

The rearrangement joins TRBV30 to TRBJ1-6; the D gene is possibly TRBD1 (5 bases). The V gene lost 1 base and the J gene lost 8 bases, with 9 bases spanning the gap. Germline CDR1 GTSNPN, CDR2 SVGIG (reference sequence). The CDR3 loop spans 13 amino acids. The chain's CDR3 is CAWSGQPYSPLHF. The CDR3 DNA is TGTGCCTGGAGTGGACAGCCCTATTCACCCCTCCACTTT. Together with reference TRBV30 and TRBJ1-6, the CDR3 gives the full variable domain: SQTIHQWPATLVQPVGSPLSLECTVEGTSNPNLYWYRQAAGRGLQLLFYSVGIGQISSEVPQNLSASRPQDRQFILSSKKLLLSDSGFYLCAWSGQPYSPLHFGNGTRLTVT.

The rearrangement uses TRBV2 and TRBJ2-1, with 9 bases identical to TRBD1. Germline CDR1 SNHLY, CDR2 FYNNEI. V trimming: 6 bases; J trimming: 3 bases; junction bases outside the gene matches: 6. The CDR3 covers 15 residues. CDR3 sequence (DNA): TGTGCCAGCAGCGCCAGGACAGGGGACTACAATGAGCAGTTCTTC. Protein product: CASSARTGDYNEQFF.

The chain uses TRBV5-8 and TRBJ1-2; tentatively, D is TRBD1 (6 bases). Germline V gene lookup returns CDR1 SGHTS and CDR2 YDEGEE. CDR3 size: 15 residues. The V end lost 1 base, the J end lost 6 bases, and 16 bases lay between the germline ends. The CDR3 coding sequence is TGTGCCAGCAGCTTGTGGGGGGCGGCTATTGATGGCTACACCTTC. This encodes CASSLWGAAIDGYTF.

The chain has TRBV18 and TRBJ1-4; no firm D call. Germline-derived CDR1 and CDR2 are KGHSH and LQKENI. This CDR3 has 13 residues. Between the trimmed V and J ends, which lost 4 bases and 0 bases, there was a span of 3 bases. This CDR3 is CASSRSTNEKLFF. The CDR3 DNA sequence: TGTGCCAGCTCACGGTCAACTAATGAAAAACTGTTTTTT.

This chain uses TRBV4-3 with TRBJ2-4; 7 bases are a match to TRBD2. This CDR3 region has 16 residues. J gave up 6 bases and V 0 bases, and 8 bases lay outside the gene matches. The germline V gene encodes CDR1 LGHNA and CDR2 YSLEER. CDR3 in amino acids: CASSQDPAGRGNIQYF. The CDR3 region has the DNA TGCGCCAGCAGCCAAGATCCAGCGGGGAGAGGAAACATTCAGTACTTC.